These 27 T cell receptor beta chains came from one sample sequenced in a study of beta chain features in type 1 diabetes. Broader study findings: TCRB CDR3s from Type 1 diabetes patients were moderately but significantly shorter in all four CD4+ subsets.

Isolated RNA was reverse transcribed in full, so expressed TCRB transcripts were sequenced. The assay was immunoSEQ multiplex PCR, and TCRdb's table has in-frame clones only and misses some. The sample holds approximately 160,000 clones, around 63% seen once. These receptors' targets are unknown. The sample was naive CD4+ T cells from blood. All receptors derive from a young man with type 1 diabetes.

The chain links TRBV7-2 to TRBJ2-5, with D possibly matching TRBD1 (6 bases). CDR1 SGHTA and CDR2 FQGNSA come from the germline V gene. The CDR3 is 16 residues long. V lost 5 bases to trimming and J lost 1 base, with 17 bases between them. CDR3 amino acids: CASSLLTGFSQETQYF. The DNA of the CDR3 is TGTGCCAGCAGCCTCTTGACAGGATTCTCCCAAGAGACCCAGTACTTC.

V and J are TRBV15 and TRBJ2-7; 7 bases align to TRBD1. Germline-derived CDR1 and CDR2 are LNHNV and YYDKDF (reference sequence). The CDR3 loop spans 17 amino acids. The V gene end was trimmed by 3 bases and the J gene end by 0 bases; junction bases not matched to a gene: 11. This CDR3 is CATSSQPPGQDSYEQYF. CDR3 sequence (DNA): TGTGCCACCAGCAGTCAACCCCCCGGACAGGACTCCTACGAGCAGTACTTC.

This clone was seen only a few times. The genes are TRBV29-1 and TRBJ2-3; the match to TRBD2 covers 7 bases. CDR1 is SQVTM and CDR2 is ANQGSEA in the germline V gene. The CDR3 consists of 13 residues. With 1 base clipped from V and 5 bases from J, the junction kept 3 bases outside the gene matches. The CDR3 DNA is TGCAGCGTTGAAGGACTAGCTGGAGATACGCAGTATTTT. It specifies CSVEGLAGDTQYF.

The rearrangement uses TRBV7-2 and TRBJ1-1, with D perhaps matching TRBD1 (5 bases). CDR1 and CDR2 (germline): SGHTA, FQGNSA. The CDR3 sequence is 14 residues long. Between the trimmed V and J ends, which lost 2 bases and 10 bases, there was a span of 17 bases. CDR3 coding DNA: TGTGCCAGCAGCTTACTTCGCACGGAGAGGGGAGCTTTCTTT. Amino acid sequence: CASSLLRTERGAFF.

This clone was observed a few times. The genes are TRBV6-5 and TRBJ1-6, with D possibly matching TRBD1 (5 bases). The CDR3 runs 15 residues. Germline lookup yields CDR1 MNHEY and CDR2 SVGAGI. Trimming removed 6 bases at V and 10 bases at J, with 19 bases between. The CDR3 is CASSYEGTTGSPLHF. The CDR3 DNA sequence: TGTGCCAGCAGCTACGAGGGGACGACCGGCTCACCCCTCCACTTT.

This chain uses TRBV7-2 with TRBJ2-3; no reliable D call. The germline CDR1 and CDR2 sequences are SGHTA and FQGNSA. CDR3 length equals 12 residues. Trimming removed 0 bases from V and 10 bases from J, with 8 bases in between. The CDR3 DNA is TGTGCCAGCAGCTTAGCGAGGATGGCGCAGTATTTT. Amino acids: CASSLARMAQYF.

Only a few counts were recorded for this clone. The chain uses TRBV19 and TRBJ1-6; D might be TRBD1 (5 bases). V lost 6 bases, J lost 8 bases, and 14 bases lay in between. CDR3 length: 14 amino acids. Germline V gene sequence: CDR1 LNHDA, CDR2 SQIVND (reference sequence). The CDR3 sequence is CASRSAGQDSPLHF. The CDR3 DNA follows: TGTGCCAGTAGGTCGGCAGGGCAGGATTCACCCCTCCACTTT.

This sequence joins TRBV30 and TRBJ1-4; D uncertain. Germline lookup yields CDR1 GTSNPN and CDR2 SVGIG (reference sequence). The CDR3 is 14 residues long. Trimming took off 3 bases at V and 7 bases at J, with 15 bases between the two ends. Here the CDR3 DNA reads TGTGCCTGGAGATTCGGGTTCTCAGGTGAAAAACTGTTTTTT. Translated: CAWRFGFSGEKLFF.

The CDR3 reads CASSLLAGLNEQFF. The CDR3 DNA is TGTGCCAGCAGTCTCCTAGCGGGGCTGAATGAGCAGTTCTTC. The chain recombines TRBV7-9 with TRBJ2-1, with 9 nucleotides matching TRBD2. CDR1 is SEHNR and CDR2 is FQNEAQ in the germline V gene (reference sequence). The CDR3 extends over 14 amino acids. V trimming: 6 bases; J trimming: 7 bases; junction bases outside the gene matches: 7.

V and J are TRBV18 and TRBJ1-2; D unclear. This CDR3 comprises 13 residues. Trimming pared 3 bases from V and 10 bases from J, leaving 15 bases between. Looked up from germline, CDR1 is KGHSH and CDR2 is LQKENI. CDR3 bases: TGTGCCAGCTCACCTGGTCAAGTAATGGCCTACACCTTC. As protein: CASSPGQVMAYTF.

CDR3: CAIRDLADNEQFF. For the CDR3, the DNA is TGTGCCATCAGGGATCTAGCGGACAATGAGCAGTTCTTC. This chain connects TRBV10-3 to TRBJ2-1; 7 bases line up with TRBD2. V gave up 6 bases and J gave up 5 bases; unmatched junction bases: 4. The germline V gene encodes CDR1 ENHRY and CDR2 SYGVKD. The CDR3 covers 13 residues.

The chain uses TRBV5-1 and TRBJ1-2, with D perhaps TRBD1 (6 bases). CDR1 is SGHRS, CDR2 YFSETQ, per germline. Trimming removed 0 bases from V and 1 base from J, with 13 bases in between. The CDR3 length is 16 residues. The CDR3 DNA reads TGCGCCAGCAGCTTGGTCGCACAGGGTATTAACTATGGCTACACCTTC. Protein: CASSLVAQGINYGYTF.

The chain uses TRBV5-1 and TRBJ2-7; tentatively, D is TRBD1 (7 bases). Germline V gene lookup returns CDR1 SGHRS and CDR2 YFSETQ. The CDR3 extends over 13 amino acids. V lost 4 bases and J lost 2, with 10 bases in between. CDR3: CASSAGQTYEQYF. For the CDR3, the DNA is TGCGCCAGCAGCGCGGGACAGACCTACGAGCAGTACTTC.

This clone was seen once. The V and J genes are TRBV19 and TRBJ2-1; D may match TRBD1 or TRBD2 (5 bases each). CDR3 length: 16 amino acids. The germline gives CDR1 LNHDA, CDR2 SQIVND (reference sequence). Between the trimmed V and J ends, which lost 4 bases and 3 bases, there was a span of 16 bases. CDR3 region: CASSRQGRLLYNEQFF. The CDR3 DNA reads as TGTGCCAGTAGTAGGCAGGGACGACTACTCTACAATGAGCAGTTCTTC.

This clone occurred a few times. The CDR3 DNA sequence: TGTGCCAGCAGCTTAATGCAAGGGGCAGATACGCAGTATTTT. Residues: CASSLMQGADTQYF. The chain has TRBV7-2 and TRBJ2-3, with a possible D match to TRBD1 (5 bases). The CDR3 runs 14 residues. CDR1 and CDR2 (germline): SGHTA, FQGNSA. The V end lost 2 bases, the J end lost 4 bases, and 10 bases lay between the germline ends.

V gene TRBV29-1 combines with J gene TRBJ2-3, with 14 bases fitting TRBD2. Trimming took 7 bases from V and 4 from J; bases not matched to a gene: 7. Looked up from germline, CDR1 is SQVTM and CDR2 is ANQGSEA. There are 15 residues in the CDR3. The DNA of the CDR3 is TGCAGCGCTGGGCCGGGACTAGCGGGGGCAGATACGCAGTATTTT. Its protein is CSAGPGLAGADTQYF.

This chain joins TRBV5-1 and TRBJ2-7, with D maybe TRBD2 (6 bases). The CDR3 is made up of 15 amino acids. The V end lost 6 bases, the J end lost 3 bases, and 19 bases lay between the germline ends. The V gene's germline CDR1 is SGHRS and CDR2 YFSETQ. The CDR3 nucleotides read TGCGCCAGCAAGGAGGGATCAGGCGCAATCTACGAGCAGTACTTC. Its protein is CASKEGSGAIYEQYF.

This clone was counted a few times. V gene TRBV4-3 combines with J gene TRBJ2-5, with D possibly matching TRBD2 (5 bases). The CDR3 spans 15 residues. V was pared by 1 base and J by 5 bases, with 14 bases between. Germline V gene data show CDR1 as LGHNA and CDR2 as YSLEER. CDR3 protein: CASSQASRVGETQYF. The CDR3 nucleotides are TGCGCCAGCAGCCAAGCCTCGAGGGTGGGGGAGACCCAGTACTTC.

Concerning this clone: The sample has other DNA sequences that encode this CDR3 too. The CDR3 DNA is TGTGCCTGGAGTAGGGGGAACGAGCAGTACTTC. Its translation is CAWSRGNEQYF. The chain joins TRBV30 to TRBJ2-7; D may be TRBD1 (6 bases). There are 11 residues in the CDR3. Germline V gene sequence: CDR1 GTSNPN, CDR2 SVGIG (reference sequence). Trimming left V 2 bases short and J 5 bases short, with 7 bases between. Supplemented by reference TRBV30 and TRBJ2-7, the full variable domain reads SQTIHQWPATLVQPVGSPLSLECTVEGTSNPNLYWYRQAAGRGLQLLFYSVGIGQISSEVPQNLSASRPQDRQFILSSKKLLLSDSGFYLCAWSRGNEQYFGPGTRLTVT.

This clone was observed a handful of times. The chain combines TRBV29-1 with TRBJ2-2; perhaps TRBD1 as D (6 bases). V lost 5 bases and J lost 6, with 16 bases in between. This CDR3 contains 14 residues. The germline V gene encodes CDR1 SQVTM and CDR2 ANQGSEA. CDR3 sequence: CSVTTGSWAGELFF. The CDR3 bases are TGCAGCGTTACAACAGGGTCATGGGCCGGGGAGCTGTTTTTT.

J is TRBJ2-1 and V is TRBV10-3; D is unclear. This CDR3 is 12 amino acids long. V lost 0 bases to trimming and J lost 5 bases, with 2 bases between them. CDR1 and CDR2 (germline): ENHRY, SYGVKD. This CDR3 reads CAISESHNEQFF. In DNA form, the CDR3 reads TGTGCCATCAGTGAGTCGCACAATGAGCAGTTCTTC.

The chain has TRBV18 and TRBJ2-7; D is perhaps TRBD1 (6 bases). The V and J ends lost 3 bases and 6 bases respectively, with 18 bases between them. The germline V gene has CDR1 KGHSH and CDR2 LQKENI. The CDR3 extends over 15 amino acids. CDR3: CASSPPTAGEGEQYF. CDR3 sequence (DNA): TGTGCCAGCTCACCGCCGACGGCAGGGGAAGGCGAGCAGTACTTC.

This chain joins TRBV18 and TRBJ2-4; TRBD1 matches 8 bases. The junction had 12 bases not matched to a gene; V was cut back by 3 bases and J by 2 bases. This CDR3 contains 18 residues. Germline CDR1 and CDR2: KGHSH and LQKENI. The CDR3 bases are TGTGCCAGCTCACCTATTTCGACAGGGGTCGGAACCAAAAACATTCAGTACTTC. Translation: CASSPISTGVGTKNIQYF. Using reference TRBV18 and TRBJ2-4 for the parts outside the CDR3, the full variable domain is NAGVMQNPRHLVRRRGQEARLRCSPMKGHSHVYWYRQLPEEGLKFMVYLQKENIIDESGMPKERFSAEFPKEGPSILRIQQVVRGDSAAYFCASSPISTGVGTKNIQYFGAGTRLSVL.

V gene TRBV9 combines with J gene TRBJ2-3; perhaps TRBD2 as D (6 bases). The CDR3 totals 14 residues. The V end was cut by 7 bases, the J end by 0 bases, with 12 bases between. Germline lookup yields CDR1 SGDLS and CDR2 YYNGEE. The CDR3 is CASARGSSTDTQYF. The CDR3 DNA reads as TGTGCCAGCGCACGGGGGTCGAGCACAGATACGCAGTATTTT.

This clone came up a few times. The rearrangement links TRBV29-1 to TRBJ2-7; maybe TRBD2 (5 bases). The CDR3 loop spans 11 amino acids. CDR1 SQVTM and CDR2 ANQGSEA come from the germline V gene. V lost 3 bases and J 5 bases, leaving 8 bases between the germline ends. The CDR3 spells CSVDWEHEQYF. The DNA of the CDR3 is TGCAGCGTTGACTGGGAGCACGAGCAGTACTTC.

J is TRBJ1-5 and V is TRBV25-1; 7 nucleotides agree with TRBD1. CDR1 MGHDK and CDR2 SYGVNS come from the germline V gene. The trim removed 1 base at V and 5 bases at J, leaving 8 bases unmatched. There are 16 residues in the CDR3. The CDR3 nucleotides are TGTGCCAGCAGTGAATCAATGGGACAGTGGGATCAGCCCCAGCATTTT. This encodes CASSESMGQWDQPQHF.

This sequence joins TRBV11-2 and TRBJ2-5; no firm D call. The CDR3 consists of 15 residues. Trimming removed 0 bases at V and 4 bases at J, with 12 bases between. Germline CDR1 is SGHAT and CDR2 is FQNNGV. This CDR3 is CASSLDRSSIETQYF. DNA of the CDR3: TGTGCCAGCAGCTTAGATCGGAGTAGCATAGAGACCCAGTACTTC.